The text below deals with one T cell receptor beta chain. Its cognate antigen is unknown. These data come from a study of T cells in pancreatic ductal adenocarcinoma. Whole-study results and caveats: Blood clonality (about 0.07) did not differ significantly from tumor (about 0.11). The resected cohort was biased toward the minority with early-stage disease. Blood had more productive templates and roughly 8-fold more unique clonotypes than tumor.

TCRdb keeps only in-frame clones here, not all; method: immunoSEQ multiplex PCR. The sample comprises 97,000 or so clones, 90% to 95% of which are singletons, and roughly 3% rests with the top ten. Surgery without prior neoadjuvant therapy was the treatment of the selected pancreatic ductal adenocarcinoma patients. The CDR3 contains 13 residues. With 6 bases removed from V and 3 bases from J, the gap between germline ends came to 10 bases. Germline CDR1 reads MNHEY; CDR2 reads SMNVEV (reference sequence). This TCR came from a human donor with pancreatic ductal adenocarcinoma. V gene TRBV27 combines with J gene TRBJ2-3, with a weak D call TRBD1 (5 bases). The specimen was PBMCs. The CDR3 sequence: CASRRGLTDTQYF. CDR3 coding DNA: TGTGCCAGCAGAAGGGGTTTGACAGATACGCAGTATTTT.